This entry features one T cell receptor beta chain sequence. Its antigen remains unknown. The protocol was immunoSEQ multiplex PCR, while the TCRdb copy is restricted to in-frame clones and leaves out a portion. The sample includes over 60,000 clones, approximately 81% of them seen just once. The data were obtained in a study of OX40 agonist ivuxolimab in advanced cancers. Overall study: In three patients, partial responses were observed, one with hepatocellular carcinoma and two with cutaneous melanoma.

The CDR3 is made up of 14 amino acids. Germline V gene lookup returns CDR1 SNHLY and CDR2 FYNNEI. V lost 5 bases and J lost 4, with 12 bases in between. Study-wide points: CD8+ T cells averaged more expanded clones than CD4+. Antigen specificity was not determined for the expanded peripheral T cells.

Source: CD4+ or CD8+ T cells sorted from blood, taken in a trial of the OX40 agonist ivuxolimab. This chain connects TRBV2 to TRBJ1-5; D is unresolved. The clonotype originates from an adult with an advanced solid tumor such as melanoma, head and neck, liver or kidney cancer. CDR3 region: CASSRNGNNQPQHF. The DNA for the CDR3 is TGTGCCAGCAGTCGCAATGGGAATAATCAGCCCCAGCATTTT.